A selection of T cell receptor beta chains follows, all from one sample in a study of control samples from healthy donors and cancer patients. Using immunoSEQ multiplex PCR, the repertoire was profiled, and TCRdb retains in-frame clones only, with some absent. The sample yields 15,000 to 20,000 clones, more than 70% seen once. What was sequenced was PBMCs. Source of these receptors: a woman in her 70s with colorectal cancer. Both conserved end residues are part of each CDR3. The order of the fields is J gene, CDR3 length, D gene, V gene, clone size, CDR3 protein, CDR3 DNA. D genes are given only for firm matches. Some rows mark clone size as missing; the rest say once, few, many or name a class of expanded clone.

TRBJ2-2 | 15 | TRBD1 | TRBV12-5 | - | CASGSRTGGTGELFF | TGTGCTAGTGGTTCTCGGACAGGGGGAACCGGGGAGCTGTTTTTT
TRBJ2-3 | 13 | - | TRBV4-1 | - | CASSQDGTDTQYF | TGCGCCAGCAGCCAAGACGGCACAGATACGCAGTATTTT
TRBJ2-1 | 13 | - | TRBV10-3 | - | CAISGGVYNEQFF | TGTGCCATCAGTGGCGGGGTTTACAATGAGCAGTTCTTC
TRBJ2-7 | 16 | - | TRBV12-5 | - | CASGFLGTSSSYEQYF | TGTGCTAGTGGTTTCCTGGGGACTTCTAGCTCCTACGAGCAGTACTTC
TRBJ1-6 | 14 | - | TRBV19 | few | CASSIEPDLTPLHF | TGTGCCAGTAGTATAGAACCGGACTTAACACCCCTCCACTTT
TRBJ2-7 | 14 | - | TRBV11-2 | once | CASSTSGNTYEQYF | TGTGCCAGCAGCACCAGCGGCAACACCTACGAGCAGTACTTC
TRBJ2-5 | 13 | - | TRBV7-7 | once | CASSAIPKETQYF | TGTGCTAGCAGCGCGATTCCCAAAGAGACCCAGTACTTC
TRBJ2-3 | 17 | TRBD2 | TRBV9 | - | CASSVGSGGRSPDTQYF | TGTGCCAGCAGCGTAGGAAGCGGGGGGCGCTCCCCAGATACGCAGTATTTT
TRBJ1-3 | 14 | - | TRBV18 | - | CASSPRTEGNTIYF | TGTGCCAGCTCACCGCGGACAGAGGGCAACACCATATATTTT
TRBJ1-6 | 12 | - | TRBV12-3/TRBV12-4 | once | CASSSLGSPLHF | TGTGCCAGCAGTTCTCTGGGGTCACCCCTCCACTTT
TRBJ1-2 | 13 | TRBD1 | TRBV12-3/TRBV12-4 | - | CASSLPTGGGYTF | TGTGCCAGCAGTTTACCGACAGGGGGCGGCTACACCTTC
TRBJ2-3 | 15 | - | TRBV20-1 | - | CSASFGGPKTDTQYF | TGCAGTGCTAGTTTTGGCGGACCTAAAACAGATACGCAGTATTTT
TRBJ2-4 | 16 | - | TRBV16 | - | CASSPLDSLAKNIQYF | TGTGCCAGCAGCCCGCTCGACAGTCTAGCCAAAAACATTCAGTACTTC
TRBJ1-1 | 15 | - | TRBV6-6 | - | CASSYPNQGHTEAFF | TGTGCCAGCAGTTACCCGAACCAGGGGCATACTGAAGCTTTCTTT
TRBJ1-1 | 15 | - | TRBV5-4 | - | CASSFPDRANTEAFF | TGTGCCAGCAGCTTCCCGGACAGAGCGAACACTGAAGCTTTCTTT
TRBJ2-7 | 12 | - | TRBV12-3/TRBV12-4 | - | CASSLFGYEQYF | TGTGCCAGCAGCTTGTTCGGGTACGAGCAGTACTTC
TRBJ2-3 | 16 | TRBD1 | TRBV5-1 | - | CASSPAGQGAGDTQYF | TGCGCCAGCAGCCCGGCTGGACAGGGGGCAGGAGATACGCAGTATTTT
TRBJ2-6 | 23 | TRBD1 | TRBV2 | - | CASSLSGQGATKPGRSGANVLTF | TGTGCCAGCAGTCTCTCAGGACAGGGGGCCACGAAACCAGGACGCTCTGGGGCCAACGTCCTGACTTTC
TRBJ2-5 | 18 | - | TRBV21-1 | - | CASSSLSGADPEQETQYF | TGTGCCAGCAGCTCGCTTAGCGGAGCAGACCCCGAGCAGGAGACCCAGTACTTC
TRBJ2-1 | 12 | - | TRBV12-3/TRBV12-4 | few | CASRLDIREQFF | TGTGCCAGCCGACTGGATATACGGGAGCAGTTCTTC
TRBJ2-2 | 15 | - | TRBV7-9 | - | CASSLARAYTGELFF | TGTGCCAGCAGCTTAGCGAGGGCCTACACCGGGGAGCTGTTTTTT
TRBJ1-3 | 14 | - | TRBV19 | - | CASKLGDSGNTIYF | TGTGCCAGTAAATTGGGGGACTCTGGAAACACCATATATTTT
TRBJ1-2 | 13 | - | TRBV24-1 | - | CATSDLGRTSYTF | TGTGCCACCAGTGATCTGGGACGGACGAGCTACACCTTC
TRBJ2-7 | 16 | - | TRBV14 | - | CASSQDLGALPYEQYF | TGTGCCAGCAGCCAAGACCTCGGGGCCCTCCCCTACGAGCAGTACTTC
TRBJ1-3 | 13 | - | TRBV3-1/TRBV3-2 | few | CASSQGVGNTIYF | TGTGCCAGCAGCCAGGGGGTAGGAAACACCATATATTTT
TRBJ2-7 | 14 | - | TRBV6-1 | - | CASIPPEGPYEQYF | TGTGCCAGCATCCCCCCAGAAGGGCCCTACGAGCAGTACTTC
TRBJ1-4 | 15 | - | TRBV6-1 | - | CASSEFDRVNEKLFF | TGTGCCAGCAGTGAATTTGATCGGGTCAATGAAAAACTGTTTTTT
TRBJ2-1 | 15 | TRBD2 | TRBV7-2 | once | CASIQGLAGAGEQFF | TGTGCCAGCATCCAGGGGCTAGCGGGAGCCGGTGAGCAGTTCTTC
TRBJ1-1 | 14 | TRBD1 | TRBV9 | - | CASSAGTGTAEAFF | TGTGCCAGCAGCGCCGGGACAGGGACCGCTGAAGCTTTCTTT
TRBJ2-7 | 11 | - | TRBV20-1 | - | CSASSSYEQYF | TGCAGTGCTTCCAGCTCCTACGAGCAGTACTTC
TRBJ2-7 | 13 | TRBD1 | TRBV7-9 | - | CASRGTGDYEQYF | TGTGCCAGCAGGGGGACAGGGGACTACGAGCAGTACTTC
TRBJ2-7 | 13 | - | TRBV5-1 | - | CASSLVGSYEQYF | TGCGCCAGCAGCTTGGTCGGATCCTACGAGCAGTACTTC
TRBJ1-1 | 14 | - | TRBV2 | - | CASARDARNTEAFF | TGTGCCAGCGCTAGGGATGCGCGAAACACTGAAGCTTTCTTT
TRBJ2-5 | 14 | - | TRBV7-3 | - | CASSFGTGYETQYF | TGTGCCAGCAGCTTCGGCACAGGGTATGAGACCCAGTACTTC
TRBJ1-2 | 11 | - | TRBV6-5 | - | CASRGLGSYTF | TGTGCCAGCAGGGGACTCGGGAGCTACACCTTC
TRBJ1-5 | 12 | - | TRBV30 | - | CAWSEGGQPQHF | TGTGCCTGGAGTGAGGGGGGTCAGCCCCAGCATTTT
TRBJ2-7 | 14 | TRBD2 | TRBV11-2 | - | CASSLGAGNHEQYF | TGTGCCAGCAGCTTAGGAGCGGGGAACCACGAGCAGTACTTC
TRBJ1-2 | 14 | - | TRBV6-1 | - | CASSESRRAHGYTF | TGTGCCAGCAGTGAGAGTCGTAGGGCACATGGCTACACCTTC
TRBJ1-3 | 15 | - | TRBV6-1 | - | CASSEAGGTGNTIYF | TGTGCCAGCAGTGAAGCAGGAGGGACAGGAAACACCATATATTTT
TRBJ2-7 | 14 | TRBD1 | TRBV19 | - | CASSTWTGDYEQYF | TGTGCCAGTAGTACGTGGACAGGGGACTACGAGCAGTACTTC
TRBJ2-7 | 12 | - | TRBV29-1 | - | CSVDAGSDEQYF | TGCAGCGTTGATGCAGGGTCGGACGAGCAGTACTTC
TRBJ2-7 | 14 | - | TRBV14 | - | CASSQAGIAYEQYF | TGTGCCAGCAGCCAAGCGGGAATCGCCTACGAGCAGTACTTC
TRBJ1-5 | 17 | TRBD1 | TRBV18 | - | CASSRRTGENSNQPQHF | TGTGCCAGCTCACGCCGGACAGGCGAAAATAGCAATCAGCCCCAGCATTTT
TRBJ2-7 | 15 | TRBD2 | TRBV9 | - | CASSVAVAGAYEQYF | TGTGCCAGCAGCGTAGCGGTCGCGGGGGCCTACGAGCAGTACTTC
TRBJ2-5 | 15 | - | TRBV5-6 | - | CASSLALGRTETQYF | TGTGCCAGCAGCTTGGCTCTGGGCCGGACAGAGACCCAGTACTTC
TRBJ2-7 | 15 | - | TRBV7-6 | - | CASSYSTTGSYEQYF | TGTGCCAGCAGCTACTCAACGACAGGTAGCTACGAGCAGTACTTC